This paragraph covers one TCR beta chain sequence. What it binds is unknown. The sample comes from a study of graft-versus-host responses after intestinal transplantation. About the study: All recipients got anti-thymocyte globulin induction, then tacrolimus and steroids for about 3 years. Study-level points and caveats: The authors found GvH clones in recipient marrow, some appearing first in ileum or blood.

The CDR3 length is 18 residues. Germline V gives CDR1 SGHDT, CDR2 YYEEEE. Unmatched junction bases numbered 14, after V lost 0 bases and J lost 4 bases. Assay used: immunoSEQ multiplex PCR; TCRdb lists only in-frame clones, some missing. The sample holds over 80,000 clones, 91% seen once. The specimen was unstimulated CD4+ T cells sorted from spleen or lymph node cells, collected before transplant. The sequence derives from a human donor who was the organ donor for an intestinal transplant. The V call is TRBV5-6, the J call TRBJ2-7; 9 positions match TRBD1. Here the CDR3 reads CASSLVRSGTGRWYEQYF. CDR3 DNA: TGTGCCAGCAGCTTGGTTCGGAGTGGGACAGGGAGGTGGTACGAGCAGTACTTC.